These T cell receptor beta chains were read from a single sample in a study of T cell repertoires in cytomegalovirus infection. TCRdb re-analysed the reads in MiXCR, keeping a single row per CDR3 protein. Among about 900,000 distinct CDR3 sequences listed, less than 35% were seen once. Antigens for these TCRs are unknown. Sequencing was performed on cultured CD8+ T cells from PBMCs, taken from culture after CMV antigen stimulation. The receptor source for this set is a human donor in good health (CMV status not recorded). Some clones in this sample may be carry-over from other donors' samples. Each CDR3 is given with its conserved first and last residue. D genes are given only for firm matches. Not every row has a clone size; where given, it reads once, few, many or a size class.

abundance: few; j_gene: TRBJ2-7; d_gene: NA; v_gene: TRBV29-1; CDR3nt: TGCAGCGTTCCCGGGACACACTACGAGCAGTACTTC; CDR3aa: CSVPGTHYEQYF
abundance: few; j_gene: TRBJ1-1; d_gene: NA; v_gene: TRBV7-9; CDR3nt: TGTGCCAGCAGCTTAGCGGGGGGCGCATCTATGAACACTGAAGCTTTCTTT; CDR3aa: CASSLAGGASMNTEAFF
abundance: many; j_gene: TRBJ2-2; d_gene: NA; v_gene: TRBV12-3/TRBV12-4; CDR3nt: TGTGCCAGCAGCCCAGAGGGGGGGGCGAACACCGGGGAGCTGTTTTTT; CDR3aa: CASSPEGGANTGELFF
abundance: many; j_gene: TRBJ2-3; d_gene: NA; v_gene: TRBV7-6; CDR3nt: TGTGCCAGCAGCTTAGCGGGGGGCGACACAGATACGCAGTATTTT; CDR3aa: CASSLAGGDTDTQYF
abundance: many; j_gene: TRBJ1-5; d_gene: NA; v_gene: TRBV28; CDR3nt: TGTGCCAGCAGTTTGTGGTCCCCTGAACTTGGCAATCAGCCCCAGCATTTT; CDR3aa: CASSLWSPELGNQPQHF
abundance: many; j_gene: TRBJ2-1; d_gene: NA; v_gene: TRBV7-9; CDR3nt: TGTGCCAGCAGCCCTCCAGGGGTGGGCCGGAATGGTGAGCAGTTCTTC; CDR3aa: CASSPPGVGRNGEQFF
abundance: many; j_gene: TRBJ1-1; d_gene: NA; v_gene: TRBV10-3; CDR3nt: TGTGCCATCAGGGGAGCAAGGGAGGGGGTAGAGTCGACTGAAGCTTTCTTT; CDR3aa: CAIRGAREGVESTEAFF
abundance: NA; j_gene: TRBJ1-5; d_gene: NA; v_gene: TRBV5-1; CDR3nt: TGCGCCAGCAGCTTGACAGGGATGGGCCAGCCCCAGCATTTT; CDR3aa: CASSLTGMGQPQHF
abundance: many; j_gene: TRBJ1-2; d_gene: NA; v_gene: TRBV12-5; CDR3nt: TGTGCTAGTGGTTTACTACCTTCACTCGAGGGCAGCTACACCTTC; CDR3aa: CASGLLPSLEGSYTF
abundance: many; j_gene: TRBJ1-2; d_gene: TRBD1; v_gene: TRBV12-5; CDR3nt: TGTGCTAGTGCCTTAGGACAGGGGGTCGGCTACACCTTC; CDR3aa: CASALGQGVGYTF
abundance: few; j_gene: TRBJ2-3; d_gene: TRBD2; v_gene: TRBV6-5; CDR3nt: TGTGCCAGCAGTTACTCGAGGAGCGGGGGAGTAGATACGCAGTATTTT; CDR3aa: CASSYSRSGGVDTQYF
abundance: few; j_gene: TRBJ2-3; d_gene: TRBD2; v_gene: TRBV10-3; CDR3nt: TGTGCCATCGGTAGCGGGGGGGCCGAAGATACGCAGTATTTT; CDR3aa: CAIGSGGAEDTQYF
abundance: many; j_gene: TRBJ1-2; d_gene: TRBD1; v_gene: TRBV12-3/TRBV12-4; CDR3nt: TGTGCCAGCAGTTCCGGGACAGGGGCTAGCTATGGCTACACCTTC; CDR3aa: CASSSGTGASYGYTF
abundance: few; j_gene: TRBJ2-2; d_gene: TRBD2; v_gene: TRBV7-6; CDR3nt: TGTGCCAGCAGCTCCCCAACCACCGACGGGGGGGCAAACACCGGGGAGCTGTTTTTT; CDR3aa: CASSSPTTDGGANTGELFF
abundance: many; j_gene: TRBJ2-2; d_gene: TRBD1; v_gene: TRBV7-2; CDR3nt: TGTGCCAGCAGCCTATTCACAGGGGCTGGGGAGCTGTTTTTT; CDR3aa: CASSLFTGAGELFF
abundance: once; j_gene: TRBJ1-2; d_gene: NA; v_gene: TRBV7-6; CDR3nt: TGTGCCAGCTATGGTCTGGGACGGAAAGGGTATGGCTACACCTTC; CDR3aa: CASYGLGRKGYGYTF
abundance: NA; j_gene: TRBJ1-3; d_gene: NA; v_gene: TRBV27; CDR3nt: TGTGCCAGCAGTAGAGTGACAGGATCGGGAAACACCATATATTTT; CDR3aa: CASSRVTGSGNTIYF
abundance: few; j_gene: TRBJ1-1; d_gene: NA; v_gene: TRBV11-3; CDR3nt: TGTGCCAGCAGCTTAATAGGCCAAACTGAAGCTTTCTTT; CDR3aa: CASSLIGQTEAFF
abundance: many; j_gene: TRBJ1-1; d_gene: NA; v_gene: TRBV7-9; CDR3nt: TGTGCCAGCAGCTCATTTCCGGGACCCCTTGAAGCTTTCTTT; CDR3aa: CASSSFPGPLEAFF
abundance: NA; j_gene: TRBJ2-2; d_gene: NA; v_gene: TRBV5-4; CDR3nt: TGTGCCAGCAGCCCGGAGAGAGACGGGGAGCTGTTTTTT; CDR3aa: CASSPERDGELFF
abundance: few; j_gene: TRBJ2-1; d_gene: TRBD2; v_gene: TRBV6-1; CDR3nt: TGTGCCAGCAGTACCGGTTTAGCGGGGGCCCCCCTTGTGTACAATGAGCAGTTCTTC; CDR3aa: CASSTGLAGAPLVYNEQFF
abundance: NA; j_gene: TRBJ2-3; d_gene: NA; v_gene: TRBV6-2/TRBV6-3; CDR3nt: TGTGCCAGCAGTTCCCTTCAGGCAGGGGAGAACCAAAGCAGTACAGATACGCAGTATTTT; CDR3aa: CASSSLQAGENQSSTDTQYF
abundance: few; j_gene: TRBJ2-2; d_gene: NA; v_gene: TRBV10-2; CDR3nt: TGCGCCAGTCGAAGGATCGGGGAGCTGTTTTTT; CDR3aa: CASRRIGELFF
abundance: NA; j_gene: TRBJ1-1; d_gene: NA; v_gene: TRBV27; CDR3nt: TGTGCCAGCAGTTTTACAGGGCGGACTGAAGCTTTCTTT; CDR3aa: CASSFTGRTEAFF
abundance: NA; j_gene: TRBJ2-4; d_gene: TRBD1; v_gene: TRBV4-1; CDR3nt: TGCGCCAGCAGCCAAGATAGGGGGCGCGGGAACATTCAGTACTTC; CDR3aa: CASSQDRGRGNIQYF
abundance: NA; j_gene: TRBJ1-1; d_gene: NA; v_gene: TRBV10-1; CDR3nt: TGCGCCAGCAGTGAGTCGGGCACGATGAACACTGAAGCTTTCTTT; CDR3aa: CASSESGTMNTEAFF